Listed here are 8 T cell receptor beta chains from one sample, sequenced in a study of T cell responses to AZD1222 COVID-19 vaccine. Libraries were prepared by immunoSEQ multiplex PCR; TCRdb keeps only in-frame clonotypes and omits some of them. The sample includes 90,000 to 120,000 clones, around nine tenths of them seen just once. The starting material was peripheral blood, obtained on day 0 of AZD1222 vaccination. These receptors all stem from an adult in good health.

The rearrangement uses TRBV7-2 and TRBJ2-7; a possible D gene is TRBD1 (5 bases). Germline V CDR1 and CDR2: SGHTA, FQGNSA. The V end lost 1 base, the J end lost 0 bases, and 10 bases lay between the germline ends. This CDR3 is built from 15 residues. The CDR3 DNA reads as TGTGCCAGCAGCTTAGAGGCAGGGCACTCCTACGAGCAGTACTTC. Translated, it gives CASSLEAGHSYEQYF. The complete variable domain, with remaining parts taken from reference TRBV7-2 and TRBJ2-7, reads GAGVSQSPSNKVTEKGKDVELRCDPISGHTALYWYRQSLGQGLEFLIYFQGNSAPDKSGLPSDRFSAERTGGSVSTLTIQRTQQEDSAVYLCASSLEAGHSYEQYFGPGTRLTVT.

This clone occurred once. The chain recombines TRBV6-5 with TRBJ1-2; possible D gene TRBD1, 6 bases. Trimming cost V 10 bases and J 2 bases, with 11 bases left between them. This CDR3 comprises 12 residues. Germline assignment: CDR1 MNHEY and CDR2 SVGAGI. The CDR3 bases are TGTGCCACTATCCAGGGGAACTATGGCTACACCTTC. This sequence encodes CATIQGNYGYTF.

The rearrangement joins TRBV29-1 to TRBJ2-5; 11 bases agree with TRBD2. The germline gives CDR1 SQVTM, CDR2 ANQGSEA. CDR3 length: 13 amino acids. Trimming at V came to 2 bases and at J to 5 bases, leaving 1 base not matched to a gene. The DNA of the CDR3 is TGCAGCGTTGAACCTAGCGGGGGGGAGACCCAGTACTTC. This translates into CSVEPSGGETQYF. Filled out from reference TRBV29-1 and TRBJ2-5, the complete variable domain reads SAVISQKPSRDICQRGTSLTIQCQVDSQVTMMFWYRQQPGQSLTLIATANQGSEATYESGFVIDKFPISRPNLTFSTLTVSNMSPEDSSIYLCSVEPSGGETQYFGPGTRLLVL.

The chain joins TRBV6-1 to TRBJ2-6; D is unresolved. CDR3 length equals 14 residues. V dropped 3 bases and J dropped 1 base, with 4 bases sitting between them. The V gene's germline CDR1 is MNHNS and CDR2 SASEGT. CDR3 sequence (DNA): TGTGCCAGCAGTGAGTGGTCTGGGGCCAACGTCCTGACTTTC. It codes for CASSEWSGANVLTF.

This clone was found many times. The genes are TRBV4-3 and TRBJ1-2; no definite D call. V was trimmed by 0 bases and J by 3 bases, leaving 5 bases between them. The germline V gene has CDR1 LGHNA and CDR2 YSLEER. This CDR3 has 13 amino acids. CDR3 in DNA: TGCGCCAGCAGCCAAGATGGTTACTATGGCTACACCTTC. The encoded protein is CASSQDGYYGYTF.

In its sample, this clone was seen once. The genes are TRBV7-3 and TRBJ1-1; unclear D gene. Germline CDR1 SGHTA, CDR2 FQGTGA. The CDR3 extends over 12 amino acids. The germline V and J ends were trimmed by 5 bases and 6 bases, with 10 bases remaining between them. The CDR3 region is CASSPNGAEAFF. The CDR3 DNA sequence: TGTGCCAGCAGCCCAAATGGGGCTGAAGCTTTCTTT.

This clone was found a few times. This rearrangement joins TRBV18 to TRBJ1-6; perhaps TRBD1 as D (5 bases). Germline V lookup: CDR1 KGHSH, CDR2 LQKENI. Trimming left V 3 bases short and J 7 bases short, with 10 bases between. The CDR3 consists of 14 residues. The CDR3 loop reads CASSPGLGNSPLHF. The CDR3 DNA sequence: TGTGCCAGCTCACCGGGACTAGGAAATTCACCCCTCCACTTT.

The V and J genes are TRBV25-1 and TRBJ1-4; D is uncertain. CDR3 length: 14 residues. Germline CDR1 MGHDK, CDR2 SYGVNS. Trimming took off 2 bases at V and 8 bases at J, with 12 bases between the two ends. The CDR3 nucleotides are TGTGCCAGCAGTGAAGGAGATCTTGGCGAAAAACTGTTTTTT. Its protein product is CASSEGDLGEKLFF.